This T cell receptor beta chain originates from a study of blood T cell repertoires in COVID-19 (dated by TCRdb to the early 2020s). In terms of the full investigation: The collaborator samples originated in the United States, Italy and Spain and spanned the acute and convalescent phases of COVID-19. The material from the prospective study consisted of cDNA or gDNA derived from T cells, B-cell-depleted T cells, or PBMCs. Subjects who had been exposed to COVID-19, were actively infected with it, or had recovered from it provided the deeply sampled blood TCRbeta repertoires that made up the dataset. The repertoires were made available in a free public database intended to serve as a resource for research on the immune response to SARS-CoV-2. Samples were obtained from the ongoing ImmuneRACE study (first 160 participants) and from 1,254 subjects provided by 6 global collaborators. Sample metadata almost always included a de-identified subject ID, COVID-19 status, age in years and sex. Where HLA class I and class II types were available, the types were taken from metadata supplied by the sample provider, not from assay-based typing.

Looking up the germline V gene (reference sequence) yields CDR1 LNHDA and CDR2 SQIVND. From the cysteine up to the phenylalanine, the CDR3 has a length of 15 residues. Only the CDR3 region is kept as DNA, spanning 45 bases read in frame from base 1. V and J lose 3 bases and 2 bases, and a span of 8 bases separates them. Participants in the prospective study were aged about 18 to 100 years, lived in 20 to 25 United States geographic areas, and enrolled through a virtual design. In the prospective study, cohorts were assigned on the basis of participant-reported clinical history obtained from a screening survey and a study questionnaire. In the prospective study, mobile phlebotomists collected whole blood, serum and a nasopharyngeal or oropharyngeal swab from each participant. Participants in the prospective study had the option to provide additional blood draws and questionnaires over an approximately 2-month period. Before DNA extraction, blood samples from the prospective study were shipped at room temperature or frozen.

The paper's findings and limits, for the study overall: The amount of clinical and demographic metadata varied by source and participant and was provided uncurated.

The count of this clone is one. Its antigen is not yet known. It has no much larger one-base neighbor in the sample; base qualities were not kept. The immunoSEQ Assay, a bias-controlled multiplex PCR, was used to amplify TCRbeta CDR3 regions from genomic DNA. In the authors' own workflow: Within the assay, amplification of reference gene primers was used to estimate how many nucleated cells each sample contained. To quantify the absolute abundance of each unique TCRbeta CDR3 rearrangement, sequence reads were collapsed and filtered. For each sample, productive Simpson clonality was calculated by taking the square root of Simpson's diversity index across productive rearrangements. Imported from immuneACCESS, the table was reduced by TCRdb to in-frame sequences with V and J called. These copies leave out some clones; in studies compared against another copy, an unresolved V gene accounts for under half, and the cause of the remainder is not known. That table supplies the V and J calls and clone size; D and trimming were determined from the DNA. Within this sample are about 200,000 clones, with around 86% of them counted one time only. Around 5.7% of the sample comes from the top ten.

The sequencing sample was made of PBMCs or T cells enriched from blood (not recorded which). The chain links TRBV19 with TRBJ2-6; no D segment can be confidently identified. This TCR derives from a man aged 35 to 55 with acute COVID-19. The CDR3 reads CASSIVRTGANVLTF. At the DNA level, the sequence is TGTGCCAGTAGTATCGTGCGGACTGGGGCCAACGTCCTGACTTTC. The CDR3, completed at both ends by the reference TRBV19 and TRBJ2-6 genes, gives the full variable domain DGGITQSPKYLFRKEGQNVTLSCEQNLNHDAMYWYRQDPGQGLRLIYYSQIVNDFQKGDIAEGYSVSREKKESFPLTVTSAQKNPTAFYLCASSIVRTGANVLTFGAGSRLTVL.